The 15 T cell receptor beta chains given below trace back to one sample, sequenced in a study of post-analysis software for immune sequencing data. Overall study findings and caveats: TRBV5-6, TRBV5-1 and TRBV20-1 were among roughly 5 TRBV segments more frequent in patients than controls.

Tagging with unique molecular identifiers was a feature of the TCR beta cDNA libraries. TCRdb called the PCR reads again in MiXCR, with one record for every CDR3 protein. Altogether approximately 730,000 distinct CDR3 sequences are present, 25% to 30% being singletons, with the ten largest covering around 0.55%. No cognate antigen is known for these TCRs. The sample was blood. The source is a girl aged 5 to 17 with multiple sclerosis.

This clonotype appeared a few times. The chain has TRBV7-9 and TRBJ1-2, with TRBD1 as a possible D gene (5 bases). The CDR3 runs 13 residues. The germline CDR1 and CDR2 sequences are SEHNR and FQNEAQ (reference sequence). The V end lost 3 bases, the J end lost 8 bases, and 13 bases lay between the germline ends. The CDR3 spells CASSLGEYKGYTF. Here the CDR3 DNA reads TGTGCCAGCAGCTTGGGGGAATACAAAGGCTACACCTTC. The complete variable domain, with remaining parts taken from reference TRBV7-9 and TRBJ1-2, reads DTGVSQNPRHKITKRGQNVTFRCDPISEHNRLYWYRQTLGQGPEFLTYFQNEAQLEKSRLLSDRFSAERPKGSFSTLEIQRTEQGDSAMYLCASSLGEYKGYTFGSGTRLTVV.

This clonotype came up a few times. This chain joins TRBV20-1 and TRBJ2-3; D remains ambiguous. Germline CDR1 reads DFQATT; CDR2 reads SNEGSKA (reference sequence). This CDR3 is 12 amino acids long. V was pared by 3 bases and J by 4 bases, with 8 bases between. The CDR3 DNA is TGCAGTGCTAGGCCCAGTGCAGATACGCAGTATTTT. Amino acids: CSARPSADTQYF.

This clonotype was picked up a small number of times. The CDR3 loop reads CASSRGSGRTDTQYF. The CDR3 nucleotides read TGTGCCAGCAGCCGGGGGAGCGGGAGGACAGATACGCAGTATTTT. This chain joins TRBV7-2 and TRBJ2-3; 9 positions match TRBD2. Trimming cost V 5 bases and J 3 bases; bases outside gene matches: 6. The germline V gene encodes CDR1 SGHTA and CDR2 FQGNSA. CDR3 length: 15 residues.

A remark on this clonotype: The missing conserved phenylalanine or tryptophan at the end of this CDR3 makes a read error likely. This chain links TRBV6-5 with TRBJ2-1; 9 bases fit TRBD1. Germline CDR1 and CDR2: MNHEY and SVGAGI. The V and J ends lost 5 bases and 10 bases, in that order; junction bases with no gene match: 9. This CDR3 contains 14 residues. The CDR3 loop reads CASSRTTGQGEQFC. The CDR3 region has the DNA TGTGCCAGCAGTCGAACTACTGGACAGGGGGAGCAGTTCTGC.

The chain is built from TRBV20-1 and TRBJ1-1; 10 positions agree with TRBD1. This CDR3 is built from 16 residues. Trimming cost V 2 bases and J 3 bases; bases outside gene matches: 9. Per germline, CDR1 DFQATT and CDR2 SNEGSKA (reference sequence). CDR3 amino acids: CSARRPGTGVHTEAFF. The DNA of the CDR3 is TGCAGTGCTAGACGGCCCGGGACAGGGGTGCACACTGAAGCTTTCTTT.

This chain's CDR3 is CSAYNRAPYGYTF. The CDR3 bases are TGCAGTGCTTATAACAGGGCCCCCTATGGCTACACCTTC. This chain connects TRBV20-1 to TRBJ1-2; D perhaps matches TRBD1 (6 bases). The germline gives CDR1 DFQATT, CDR2 SNEGSKA (reference sequence). The CDR3 runs to 13 residues. Trimming took off 5 bases at V and 4 bases at J, with 14 bases between the two ends.

This clonotype appeared a few times. The J gene is TRBJ2-5, the V gene TRBV7-2; D may be TRBD1 or TRBD2 (5 bases each). Trimming stripped 2 bases from V and 1 base from J, with 14 bases between. The CDR3 loop spans 16 amino acids. The V gene's germline CDR1 is SGHTA and CDR2 FQGNSA. CDR3 residues: CASSLWGSRRQETQYF. CDR3 bases: TGTGCCAGCAGCTTATGGGGGTCCCGGCGCCAAGAGACCCAGTACTTC.

The V call is TRBV20-1, the J call TRBJ2-7; 11 nucleotides align to TRBD2. Trimming cost V 5 bases and J 0 bases; bases outside gene matches: 9. This CDR3 spans 16 amino acids. Germline V gene sequence: CDR1 DFQATT, CDR2 SNEGSKA (reference sequence). DNA for the CDR3: TGCAGTGCTGCCGGGACTAGCGGACCGAGCTCCTACGAGCAGTACTTC. Translated: CSAAGTSGPSSYEQYF.

The genes are TRBV12-3 or TRBV12-4 and TRBJ2-7; D is ambiguous. The CDR3 runs 14 residues. V lost 2 bases and J 6 bases, leaving 14 bases between the germline ends. The CDR3 sequence is CASSLYGSDSEQYF. CDR3 nucleotide sequence: TGTGCCAGCAGTTTATATGGGTCAGACTCCGAGCAGTACTTC.

The V call is TRBV6-5, the J call TRBJ2-5, with D hard to call. Germline CDR1 reads MNHEY; CDR2 reads SVGAGI. The CDR3 totals 13 residues. Between the trimmed V and J ends, which lost 4 bases and 11 bases, there was a span of 17 bases. Here the CDR3 reads CASSLNSYDEQYF. DNA of the CDR3: TGTGCCAGCAGTTTAAACAGTTATGATGAGCAGTACTTC.

This clonotype has at least ten counts. As DNA, the CDR3 is TGCAGCGTTAATTTTGGAGTCTCCTACAATGAGCAGTTCTTC. This translates into CSVNFGVSYNEQFF. The chain carries TRBV29-1 and TRBJ2-1, with D unclear. Germline CDR1 and CDR2: SQVTM and ANQGSEA. CDR3 length: 14 amino acids. The V end was cut by 5 bases, the J end by 0 bases, with 11 bases between.

Written as DNA, the CDR3 is TGTGCCAGCAGCTTCGACAGGGTCAGGGGCGAGCAGTACTTC. Protein: CASSFDRVRGEQYF. The chain employs TRBV7-2 and TRBJ2-7, with TRBD1 matching over 7 bases. Germline values: CDR1 SGHTA, CDR2 FQGNSA. The junction had 8 bases not matched to a gene; V was cut back by 3 bases and J by 6 bases. The CDR3 totals 14 residues.

In its sample, this clonotype was seen a few times. The chain employs TRBV13 and TRBJ2-5; either TRBD1 or TRBD2 may fit D (5 bases each). Germline CDR1 PRHDT, CDR2 FYEKMQ (reference sequence). The CDR3 covers 13 residues. V was shortened by 5 bases and J by 5 bases, with 12 bases between the two germline ends. CDR3 in DNA: TGTGCCAGCAGCCCCCCCAGGGAGGAGACCCAGTACTTC. This translates into CASSPPREETQYF.

CDR3 coding DNA: TGTGCCAGCAGTTTTCGACGACAGATGAACACTGAAGCTTTCTTT. Amino acids: CASSFRRQMNTEAFF. V gene TRBV12-3 or TRBV12-4 combines with J gene TRBJ1-1, with D possibly being TRBD1 (5 bases). The CDR3 loop spans 15 amino acids. V lost 3 bases and J 0 bases, leaving 11 bases between the germline ends.

This clonotype showed up many times. The genes are TRBV4-1 and TRBJ2-5; D perhaps matches TRBD1 (5 bases). Looked up from germline, CDR1 is MGHRA and CDR2 is YSYEKL. The CDR3 length is 14 residues. Between the trimmed V and J ends, which lost 0 bases and 5 bases, there was a span of 10 bases. The CDR3 protein is CASSQDRGRETQYF. The DNA of the CDR3 is TGCGCCAGCAGCCAAGATAGGGGCCGGGAGACCCAGTACTTC.